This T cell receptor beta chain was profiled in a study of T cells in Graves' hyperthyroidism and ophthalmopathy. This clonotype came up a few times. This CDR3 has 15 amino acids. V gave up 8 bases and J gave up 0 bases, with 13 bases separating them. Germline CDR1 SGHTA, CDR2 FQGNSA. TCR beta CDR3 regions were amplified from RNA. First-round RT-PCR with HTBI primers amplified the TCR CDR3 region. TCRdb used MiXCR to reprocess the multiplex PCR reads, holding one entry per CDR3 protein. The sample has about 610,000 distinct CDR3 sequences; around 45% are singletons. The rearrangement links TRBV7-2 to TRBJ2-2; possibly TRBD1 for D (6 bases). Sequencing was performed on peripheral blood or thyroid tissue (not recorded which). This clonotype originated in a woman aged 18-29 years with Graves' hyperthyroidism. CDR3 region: CASQGNRANTGELFF. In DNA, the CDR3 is TGTGCCAGCCAAGGGAACAGGGCGAACACCGGGGAGCTGTTTTTT.